The clone carrying this TCR beta chain was picked up many times. Its matching antigen is unknown. Library preparation for TCR beta used quantitative 5'-RACE with molecular barcodes. A single record per CDR3 protein comes from TCRdb applying MiXCR to the 5' RACE reads. The sample has under 150,000 distinct CDR3 sequences, more than 7% seen once. Germline CDR1 and CDR2: KGHDR and SFDVKD. Trimming shortened V by 9 bases and J by 5 bases, and 13 bases separated the two germline ends. The CDR3 extends over 13 amino acids. The data belong to a study of CD8 T cells in ankylosing spondylitis. Notes on the study in general: Blood of patients with ankylosing spondylitis appeared to be characterized by a TCR beta motif of roughly eight highly homologous variants. There was reportedly significant enrichment of clones that were disease-linked in matched ankylosing spondylitis synovial fluid.

Sequenced input: synovial fluid, either unsorted or a sorted T cell fraction (not recorded which). The chain joins TRBV24-1 to TRBJ2-1; D unclear. The source is a male donor with ankylosing spondylitis. CDR3 in amino acids: CATSERPDNEQFF. The CDR3 DNA follows: TGTGCCACCTCCGAAAGGCCAGACAATGAGCAGTTCTTC.